This T cell receptor beta chain was profiled in a study of T cells in tuberculosis. This CDR3 is 15 amino acids long. V shed 2 bases and J shed 5 bases, with 15 bases lying between them. The germline CDR1 and CDR2 sequences are MDHEN and SYDVKM. Sorting used thawed, overnight-rested PBMC stained with anti-CD3, a viability dye and GMM-loaded CD1B tetramer. CD1B tetramers were loaded with Rhodococcus equi-derived C32 glucose monomycolate. Approximately 100,000 tetramer-negative cells were sorted from each donor. Clones were read by immunoSEQ multiplex PCR, and TCRdb kept only the in-frame ones, dropping some. The table lists about 58,000 clones, roughly 88% of them singletons.

Sequences were obtained from CD1b-GMM tetramer-negative cells sorted from PBMCs. The rearrangement uses TRBV28 and TRBJ1-2, with a tentative D call TRBD1 (5 bases). The clonotype originates from an adult woman with latent tuberculosis. CDR3 sequence (DNA): TGTGCCAGCAGTTTAATTGACAGCCTCAATTATGGCTACACCTTC. Translating gives CASSLIDSLNYGYTF.